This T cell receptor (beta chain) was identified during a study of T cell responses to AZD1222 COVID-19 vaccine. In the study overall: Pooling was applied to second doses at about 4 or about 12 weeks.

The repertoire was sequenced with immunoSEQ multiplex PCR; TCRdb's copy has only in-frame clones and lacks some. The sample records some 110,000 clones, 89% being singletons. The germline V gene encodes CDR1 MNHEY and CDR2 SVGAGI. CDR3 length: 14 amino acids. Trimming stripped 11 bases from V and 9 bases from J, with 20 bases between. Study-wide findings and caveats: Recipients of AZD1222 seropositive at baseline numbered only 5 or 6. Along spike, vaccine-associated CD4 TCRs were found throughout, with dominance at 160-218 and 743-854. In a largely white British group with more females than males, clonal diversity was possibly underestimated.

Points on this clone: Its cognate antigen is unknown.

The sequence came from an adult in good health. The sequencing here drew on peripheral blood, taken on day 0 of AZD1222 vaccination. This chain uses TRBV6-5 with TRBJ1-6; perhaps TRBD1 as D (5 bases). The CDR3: CAAGPVRDRSPLHF. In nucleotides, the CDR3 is TGTGCCGCGGGACCCGTCCGCGACCGTTCACCCCTCCACTTT.